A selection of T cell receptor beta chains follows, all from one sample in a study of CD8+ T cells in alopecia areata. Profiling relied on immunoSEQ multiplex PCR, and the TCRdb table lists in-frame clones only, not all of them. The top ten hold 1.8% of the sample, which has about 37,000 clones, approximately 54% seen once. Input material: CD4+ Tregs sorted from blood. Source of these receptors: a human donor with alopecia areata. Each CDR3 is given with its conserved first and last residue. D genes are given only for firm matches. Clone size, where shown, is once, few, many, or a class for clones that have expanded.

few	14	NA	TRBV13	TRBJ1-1	TGTGCCAGCAGGAGGAAAGGCAGGAACACTGAAGCTTTCTTT	CASRRKGRNTEAFF
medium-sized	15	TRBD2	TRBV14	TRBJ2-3	TGTGCCAGCAGCCAGACGAGCGGGGGGACAGATACGCAGTATTTT	CASSQTSGGTDTQYF
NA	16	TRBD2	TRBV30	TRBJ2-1	TGTGCCTGGACAAGACTAGCGGGAGCCGTGAACAATGAGCAGTTCTTC	CAWTRLAGAVNNEQFF
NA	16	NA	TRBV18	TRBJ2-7	TGTGCCAGCTCATCGGGTCGACAGGGACTCCTCTACGAGCAGTACTTC	CASSSGRQGLLYEQYF
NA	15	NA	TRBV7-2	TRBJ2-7	TGTGCCAGCAGCTTAATTCCGATAAGCTCCTACGAGCAGTACTTC	CASSLIPISSYEQYF
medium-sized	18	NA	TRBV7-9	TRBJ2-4	TGTGCCAGCAGCGCCCGAGCGGCGGGCCGGTGGGCAGGTGACATTCAGTACTTC	CASSARAAGRWAGDIQYF
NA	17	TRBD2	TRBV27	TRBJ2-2	TGTGCCAGCAGTTCCATCAGACTAGCGGCCCGGGCCGGGGAGCTGTTTTTT	CASSSIRLAARAGELFF
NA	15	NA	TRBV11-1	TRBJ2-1	TGTGCCAGCAGCTTACGGACGAGCTCCTACAATGAGCAGTTCTTC	CASSLRTSSYNEQFF
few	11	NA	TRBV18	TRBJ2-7	TGTGCCAGCTCACCAGGCGGCGAGCAGTACTTC	CASSPGGEQYF
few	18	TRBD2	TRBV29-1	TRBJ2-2	TGCAGCCCTGGTTGTGGGACTAGCATCCCCGGAAAGACCGGGGAGCTGTTTTTT	CSPGCGTSIPGKTGELFF
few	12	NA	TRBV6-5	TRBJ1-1	TGTGCCAGCAGTTACTCGAGCACTGAAGCTTTCTTT	CASSYSSTEAFF
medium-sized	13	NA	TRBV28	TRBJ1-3	TGTGCCAGCAGGGTTATCGAGGGGAACACCATATATTTT	CASRVIEGNTIYF
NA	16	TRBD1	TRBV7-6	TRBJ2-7	TGTGCCAGCAGCTTATCCGGGACAGGGGCCTCCTACGAGCAGTACTTC	CASSLSGTGASYEQYF
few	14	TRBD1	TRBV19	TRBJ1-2	TGTGCCAGTCATCAGGGGGGGCCTAACTATGGCTACACCTTC	CASHQGGPNYGYTF
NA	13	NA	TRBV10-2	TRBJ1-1	TGCGCCAGCAAGGGAAACATGAACACTGAAGCTTTCTTT	CASKGNMNTEAFF
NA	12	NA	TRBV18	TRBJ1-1	TGTGCCAGCTCGCCGACCCTCGGGGACGCTTTCTTT	CASSPTLGDAFF
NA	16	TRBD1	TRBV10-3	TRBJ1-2	TGTGCCATCAGTGAGGGGCGGTCAGGGGGCTCTGATGGCTACACCTTC	CAISEGRSGGSDGYTF
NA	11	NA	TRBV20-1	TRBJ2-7	TGCAGTGCTTCTTGGGACTACGAGCAGTACTTC	CSASWDYEQYF
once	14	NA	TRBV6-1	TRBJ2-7	TGTGCCAGCAGTGAATACAGGGCCGCCTACGAGCAGTACTTC	CASSEYRAAYEQYF
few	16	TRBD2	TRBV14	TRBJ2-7	TGTGCCAGCAGCCGGGTCGGGACTAGCGGGAGTGGTGAGCAGTACTTC	CASSRVGTSGSGEQYF
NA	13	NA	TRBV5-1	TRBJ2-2	TGCGCCAGCAGGTTGAATAGCCCCGGGGAGCTGTTTTTT	CASRLNSPGELFF
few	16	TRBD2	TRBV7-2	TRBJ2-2	TGTGCCAGCAGCTTTAGCGGGGGTCCGAACACCGGGGAGCTGTTTTTT	CASSFSGGPNTGELFF
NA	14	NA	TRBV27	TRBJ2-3	TGTGCCAGCAGTTTAAGCTTTAGCACAGATACGCAGTATTTT	CASSLSFSTDTQYF
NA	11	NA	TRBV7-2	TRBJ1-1	TGTGCCAGCAGCGCGGCAGCTGAAGCTTTCTTT	CASSAAAEAFF
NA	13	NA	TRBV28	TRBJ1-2	TGTGCCGTAGGGACATGGGACTCCTCGGGCTACACCTTC	CAVGTWDSSGYTF
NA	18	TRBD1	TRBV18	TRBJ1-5	TGTGCCAGCTCACCATTTCCATTAGGGGGACAGGGAGATCAGCCCCAGCATTTT	CASSPFPLGGQGDQPQHF
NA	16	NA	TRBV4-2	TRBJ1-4	TGTGCCAGCAGCCATCTACAGCCTTCAACTAATGAAAAACTGTTTTTT	CASSHLQPSTNEKLFF
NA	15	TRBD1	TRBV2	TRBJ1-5	TGTGCCAGCAGCTCACAGGGGGCGCCGAATCAGCCCCAGCATTTT	CASSSQGAPNQPQHF
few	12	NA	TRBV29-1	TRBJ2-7	TGCAGCGTAGACCGTGGGGGGACCGAGCAGTACTTC	CSVDRGGTEQYF
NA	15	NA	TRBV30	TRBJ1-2	TGTGCCTGGAGTGTTCAGGGAGGGGGGAAATATGGCTACACCTTC	CAWSVQGGGKYGYTF
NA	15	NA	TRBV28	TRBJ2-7	TGTGCCAGCAGTCCCCATGGGACAAGCTCCTACGAGCAGTACTTC	CASSPHGTSSYEQYF
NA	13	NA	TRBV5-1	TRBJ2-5	TGCGCCAGTGCCTCTGGGCGGTTTAGGGCCCAGTACTTC	CASASGRFRAQYF
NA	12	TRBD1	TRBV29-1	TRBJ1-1	TGCAGCGGGGGGACAGGGAGAACTGAAGCTTTCTTT	CSGGTGRTEAFF
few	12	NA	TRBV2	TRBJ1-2	TGTGCCAGCAGTATGGACATCCTTGGCTACACCTTC	CASSMDILGYTF
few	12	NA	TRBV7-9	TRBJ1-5	TGTGCCAGCAGCCTGGGTAATCAGCCCCAGCATTTT	CASSLGNQPQHF
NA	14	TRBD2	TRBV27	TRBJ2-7	TGTGCCAGCAGCCAACGTAGCGGGAGACCCGAGCAGTACTTC	CASSQRSGRPEQYF
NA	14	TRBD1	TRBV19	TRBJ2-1	TGTGCCAGTAGGGGGACAGGGTTGAACAATGAGCAGTTCTTC	CASRGTGLNNEQFF
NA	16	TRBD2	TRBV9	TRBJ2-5	TGTGCCAGCAGCGCGGGACTAGCGGGAGGTCAAGAGACCCAGTACTTC	CASSAGLAGGQETQYF
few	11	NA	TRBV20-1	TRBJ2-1	TGCAGTGCCCTAGGGGAAAGGGAGCAGTTCTTC	CSALGEREQFF
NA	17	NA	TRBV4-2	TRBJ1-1	TGTGCCAGCAGCCAAGAAGTATCAGTCGGGCCCGACACTGAAGCTTTCTTT	CASSQEVSVGPDTEAFF
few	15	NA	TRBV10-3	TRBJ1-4	TGTGCCATCAGGGCTGGGGGCGCGACCGGTGAAAAACTGTTTTTT	CAIRAGGATGEKLFF
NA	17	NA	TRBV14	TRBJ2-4	TGTGCCAGCAGCCAAGCGTACAGGGGACTAGCCAAAAACATTCAGTACTTC	CASSQAYRGLAKNIQYF
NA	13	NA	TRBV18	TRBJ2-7	TGTGCCAGCTCACCTCCGGGTGTTGAGGGGCAGTACTTC	CASSPPGVEGQYF
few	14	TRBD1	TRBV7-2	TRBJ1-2	TGTGCCAGCAGCTTAGCGGGGACAGGGTATGGCTACACCTTC	CASSLAGTGYGYTF
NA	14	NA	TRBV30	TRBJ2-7	TGTGCCTGGAAAGATGGGGCAGGCGGCTACGAGCAGTACTTC	CAWKDGAGGYEQYF
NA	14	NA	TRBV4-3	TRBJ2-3	TGCGCCAGCAGCCAAGTCCCCATCACAGATACGCAGTATTTT	CASSQVPITDTQYF
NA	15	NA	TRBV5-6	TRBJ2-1	TGTGCCAGCAGCTCCCGACCGGGGGCCTACAATGAGCAGTTCTTC	CASSSRPGAYNEQFF
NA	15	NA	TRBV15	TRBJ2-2	TGTGCCACCAGAGATACAGGTTATGTAGCCGGGGAGCTGTTTTTT	CATRDTGYVAGELFF
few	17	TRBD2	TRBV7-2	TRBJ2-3	TGTGCCAGCAGCCCTCCGGGACTAGCGGTGTCCGGGGGGACGCAGTATTTT	CASSPPGLAVSGGTQYF
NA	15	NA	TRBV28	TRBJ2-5	TGTGCCAGCAGCTTTGAGCCGGGGGCGAGTGCGACCCAGTACTTC	CASSFEPGASATQYF
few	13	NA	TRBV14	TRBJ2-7	TGTGCCAGCAGCCGGGACCGGGCCTACGAGCAGTACTTC	CASSRDRAYEQYF
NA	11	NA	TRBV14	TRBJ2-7	TGTGCCAGCAGCCAAGGGGAGAAGCAGTACTTC	CASSQGEKQYF
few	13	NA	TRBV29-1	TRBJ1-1	TGCAGCGTTTTCCCGGGAGCTAACACTGAAGCTTTCTTT	CSVFPGANTEAFF
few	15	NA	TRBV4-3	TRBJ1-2	TGCGCCAGCAGCCGATCTTGGGCCGGGGCGGATGGCTACACCTTC	CASSRSWAGADGYTF
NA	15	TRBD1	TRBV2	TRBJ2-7	TGTGCCAGCACCTATTCACCGGGACAGGGGGCCGAGCAGTACTTC	CASTYSPGQGAEQYF